Below, 21 T cell receptor beta chains from the same sample are listed, as sequenced in a study of blood T cell repertoires in COVID-19. The assay was immunoSEQ multiplex PCR, and TCRdb's table has in-frame clones only and misses some. The table records just under 150,000 clones, 80% to 90% of them present only once. The specimen sequenced was peripheral blood. Receptors originate from a man in his fifties who had recovered from COVID-19.

On this clone: The sample carries other DNA sequences with the same CDR3. The V gene is TRBV19, the J gene TRBJ1-2; D is uncertain. Germline lookup yields CDR1 LNHDA and CDR2 SQIVND (reference sequence). This CDR3 has 15 amino acids. V lost 7 bases and J lost 7, with 22 bases in between. Written as DNA, the CDR3 is TGTGCCAGTACGTGGGGAGGAGAGTCCTGGTCTGGCTACACCTTC. It yields the protein CASTWGGESWSGYTF.

The genes are TRBV3-1 (or the pseudogene TRBV3-2) and TRBJ1-4; D is undetermined. In germline, CDR1 is LGHDT, CDR2 YNNKEL (reference sequence). Between the trimmed V and J ends, which lost 5 bases and 8 bases, there was a span of 9 bases. There are 12 residues in the CDR3. CDR3 residues: CASSWLGEKLFF. The CDR3 DNA reads TGTGCCAGCAGCTGGTTGGGCGAAAAACTGTTTTTT.

The V call is TRBV3-1 (or the pseudogene TRBV3-2), the J call TRBJ2-1; possibly TRBD1 for D (5 bases). V gave up 0 bases and J gave up 9 bases, with 9 bases separating them. The germline CDR1 and CDR2 sequences are LGHDT and YNNKEL (reference sequence). The CDR3 runs 13 residues. CDR3 coding DNA: TGTGCCAGCAGCCAAGATCGAAGGGGTGAGCAGTTCTTC. It specifies CASSQDRRGEQFF.

The chain combines TRBV18 with TRBJ1-1; D is unresolved. This CDR3 is built from 12 residues. Trimming cost V 6 bases and J 3 bases, with 8 bases left between them. CDR1 is KGHSH, CDR2 LQKENI, per germline. CDR3 coding DNA: TGTGCCAGCTCGGAGCGGTACACTGAAGCTTTCTTT. It is translated as CASSERYTEAFF.

A few counts support this clone. The CDR3 loop is CASSPREYEQYF. DNA for the CDR3: TGTGCCAGCAGTCCCAGGGAATACGAGCAGTACTTC. The chain combines TRBV2 with TRBJ2-7, with D perhaps TRBD1 (5 bases). This CDR3 contains 12 residues. The V gene's germline CDR1 is SNHLY and CDR2 FYNNEI. V was clipped by 5 bases and J by 4 bases, with 9 bases between them.

The CDR3 region is CASSQVAGYFTEAFF. The CDR3 DNA is TGCGCCAGCAGCCAAGTCGCAGGATATTTCACTGAAGCTTTCTTT. The chain carries TRBV4-3 and TRBJ1-1; unclear D gene. Germline assignment: CDR1 LGHNA and CDR2 YSLEER. V shed 1 base and J shed 4 bases, with 13 bases lying between them. This CDR3 has 15 residues.

The J gene is TRBJ2-7, the V gene TRBV9, with TRBD1 matching over 9 bases. The V and J ends lost 2 bases and 3 bases, in that order; junction bases with no gene match: 6. The CDR3 has 15 amino acids. Germline assignment: CDR1 SGDLS and CDR2 YYNGEE. DNA for the CDR3: TGTGCCAGCAGCGTCACTTGGGGACAGGGCTACGAGCAGTACTTC. This sequence encodes CASSVTWGQGYEQYF.

The rearrangement uses TRBV6-2 or TRBV6-3 and TRBJ2-7; 9 nucleotides line up with TRBD2. This CDR3 has 17 amino acids. The germline CDR1 and CDR2 sequences are MNHEY and SVGEGT. After removal of 0 bases from V and 3 bases from J, the junction contained 9 bases not matched to a gene. CDR3 DNA: TGTGCCAGCAGTTACTCGAGGCGGGGGGGGAGAAACTACGAGCAGTACTTC. Protein product: CASSYSRRGGRNYEQYF.

The chain recombines TRBV11-2 with TRBJ2-2, with 11 bases that match TRBD1. Per the germline V gene, CDR1 is SGHAT and CDR2 is FQNNGV. The CDR3 is made up of 15 amino acids. The ends lost 5 bases at V and 6 bases at J; junction bases unmatched: 5. As DNA, the CDR3 is TGTGCCAGCAGCCTCGGACAGGGGGCGGCCGGGGAGCTGTTTTTT. This codes for CASSLGQGAAGELFF.

The rearrangement uses TRBV14 and TRBJ2-7; possible D gene TRBD1, 5 bases. Germline V gene data show CDR1 as SGHDN and CDR2 as FVKESK. The CDR3 is 15 residues long. Between the trimmed V and J ends, which lost 1 base and 2 bases, there was a span of 12 bases. The CDR3, as DNA: TGTGCCAGCAGCCAAGCGGCAGGGCGTACCTACGAGCAGTACTTC. Translated: CASSQAAGRTYEQYF.

The CDR3 loop is CASGLAGGQQYF. In nucleotides, the CDR3 is TGTGCCTCTGGACTAGCGGGGGGGCAGCAGTACTTC. This chain connects TRBV30 to TRBJ2-7, with 15 positions matching TRBD2. V lost 7 bases and J lost 8; bases outside the gene matches: 3. From germline, CDR1 is GTSNPN and CDR2 SVGIG (reference sequence). CDR3 length equals 12 residues.

This chain uses TRBV15 with TRBJ1-1; the match to TRBD1 covers 7 bases. Germline V gene lookup returns CDR1 LNHNV and CDR2 YYDKDF (reference sequence). V lost 2 bases to trimming and J lost 5 bases; unmatched junction nucleotides: 2. This CDR3 is 13 amino acids long. CDR3 region: CATSRNRGTEAFF. As DNA, the CDR3 is TGTGCCACCAGCAGAAACAGGGGAACTGAAGCTTTCTTT. Full variable domain (missing parts from reference TRBV15 and TRBJ1-1): DAMVIQNPRYQVTQFGKPVTLSCSQTLNHNVMYWYQQKSSQAPKLLFHYYDKDFNNEADTPDNFQSRRPNTSFCFLDIRSPGLGDTAMYLCATSRNRGTEAFFGQGTRLTVV.

This clone showed up just a few times. The chain has TRBV11-3 and TRBJ2-2; 9 bases match TRBD1. The CDR3 loop spans 16 amino acids. Germline CDR1 SGHNT, CDR2 YENEEA. V lost 4 bases and J lost 4; bases outside the gene matches: 7. CDR3 in DNA: TGTGCCAGCAGCTCCTACAGGGGGCAAGGCACCGGGGAGCTGTTTTTT. It is translated as CASSSYRGQGTGELFF.

This chain uses TRBV28 with TRBJ2-3; D possibly corresponds to TRBD1 (5 bases). Germline CDR1 and CDR2: MDHEN and SYDVKM. The CDR3 is 15 amino acids. Trimming took 5 bases from V and 2 from J, leaving 14 bases between them. The CDR3, as DNA: TGTGCCAGCAGTCCCCCAGACAGACACACAGATACGCAGTATTTT. Its protein product is CASSPPDRHTDTQYF.

This rearrangement joins TRBV6-2 or TRBV6-3 to TRBJ2-2; TRBD2 might be the D (5 bases). Trimming cost V 6 bases and J 4 bases, with 15 bases left between them. Germline CDR1 MNHEY, CDR2 SVGEGT. The CDR3 consists of 15 residues. The CDR3 sequence: CASSGGWVSTGELFF. CDR3 DNA sequence: TGTGCCAGCAGCGGAGGCTGGGTCTCCACCGGGGAGCTGTTTTTT.

On this clone itself: It may be a read error: a sequence one base away is much more abundant. The chain employs TRBV11-3 and TRBJ2-5, with 7 bases identical to TRBD1. The CDR3 contains 14 residues. V shed 5 bases, J shed 1 base, and the junction held 4 bases outside the gene matches. The germline V gene encodes CDR1 SGHNT and CDR2 YENEEA. CDR3 DNA sequence: TGTGCCAGCAGCCCCGGACAGGTCCAAGAGACCCAGTACTTC. This gives the protein CASSPGQVQETQYF. The variable domain in full, with the rest retrieved from reference TRBV11-3 and TRBJ2-5, is EAGVVQSPRYKIIEKKQPVAFWCNPISGHNTLYWYLQNLGQGPELLIRYENEEAVDDSQLPKDRFSAERLKGVDSTLKIQPAELGDSAVYLCASSPGQVQETQYFGPGTRLLVL.

The V and J genes are TRBV12-5 and TRBJ2-5, with 7 bases that match TRBD1. Trimming removed 5 bases from V and 0 bases from J; junction bases left unmatched: 6. The length of the CDR3 is 15 residues. Germline V gene lookup returns CDR1 LGHNT and CDR2 FRNRAP. CDR3 sequence reads: CASGRGTAYQETQYF. The DNA of the CDR3 is TGTGCTAGTGGTCGAGGGACAGCTTACCAAGAGACCCAGTACTTC.

CDR3 in amino acids: CASSFAGTSGGAWETQYF. CDR3 DNA sequence: TGTGCCAGCAGCTTCGCTGGGACTAGCGGGGGGGCCTGGGAGACCCAGTACTTC. The chain has TRBV7-2 and TRBJ2-5; 16 nucleotides match TRBD2. The germline V gene encodes CDR1 SGHTA and CDR2 FQGNSA. The CDR3 totals 18 residues. The V gene end was trimmed by 3 bases and the J gene end by 5 bases; junction bases not matched to a gene: 9.

With respect to this clone: Given a much more abundant clone one base away, this may be a read error. The CDR3 protein is CASSGGTPLSDGYTF. The DNA of the CDR3 is TGTGCCAGCAGCGGCGGGACCCCCCTTTCGGATGGCTACACCTTC. J is TRBJ1-2 and V is TRBV5-4, with D perhaps matching TRBD1 (5 bases). Looked up from germline, CDR1 is SGHNT and CDR2 is YYREEE (reference sequence). The V end lost 4 bases, the J end lost 6 bases, and 19 bases lay between the germline ends. CDR3 length: 15 amino acids.

The V and J genes are TRBV5-5 and TRBJ2-5; D is unresolved. The CDR3 spans 13 residues. Germline values: CDR1 SGHKS, CDR2 YYEKEE (reference sequence). V was cut by 4 bases and J by 5 bases, with 12 bases left in between. This CDR3 is CASSPWSEETQYF. Here the CDR3 DNA reads TGTGCCAGCAGCCCTTGGTCGGAGGAGACCCAGTACTTC. Supplemented by reference TRBV5-5 and TRBJ2-5, the full variable domain reads DAGVTQSPTHLIKTRGQQVTLRCSPISGHKSVSWYQQVLGQGPQFIFQYYEKEERGRGNFPDRFSARQFPNYSSELNVNALLLGDSALYLCASSPWSEETQYFGPGTRLLVL.

The chain has TRBV5-4 and TRBJ2-3; the D gene is possibly TRBD1 (5 bases). Trimming pared 4 bases from V and 6 bases from J, leaving 15 bases between. The length of the CDR3 is 14 residues. The V gene's germline CDR1 is SGHNT and CDR2 YYREEE (reference sequence). The CDR3 protein is CASSLGQGGDTQYF. The CDR3 DNA sequence: TGTGCCAGCAGCCTCGGGCAGGGTGGCGATACGCAGTATTTT.